The count of the clone carrying this T cell receptor (beta chain) is one. Its antigen is not known. The data derive from a study of blood T cells in healthy people across ages. A J-beta primer mix and a sample-barcoded 5' primer were used in a second PCR of roughly 6 to 11 cycles. TCRdb passed the 5' RACE reads through MiXCR, listing each CDR3 protein once. The table includes some 920,000 distinct CDR3 sequences, about 53% detected once. Study findings and constraints: Among T cells, TCR beta diversity per million cells dropped roughly linearly as age rose.

Sequencing used blood. The clonotype comes from an older woman in good health.

The CDR3 is CASVPGPGTEAFF. In nucleotides, the CDR3 is TGTGCCAGCGTTCCGGGACCGGGGACTGAAGCTTTCTTT. The rearrangement uses TRBV6-2 or TRBV6-3 and TRBJ1-1; D perhaps matches TRBD1 (5 bases). The germline CDR1 and CDR2 sequences are MNHEY and SVGEGT. The CDR3 runs to 13 residues. Trimming removed 8 bases at V and 5 bases at J, with 15 bases between.